The next 19 T cell receptor beta chains were all read from a single sample in a study of radiation and T cells in renal cell carcinoma. Profiling relied on immunoSEQ multiplex PCR, and the TCRdb table lists in-frame clones only, not all of them. Of under 150,000 clones listed, over 75% are singletons. Indicated time point: blood 2 weeks post-SBRT. Treatment denoted: 15 Gy SBRT to primary tumor, nephrectomy 4 weeks later. Material: blood, obtained from a patient whose treatment included radiotherapy and nephrectomy. These TCRs come from a woman in her fifties or sixties with renal cell carcinoma.

The chain carries TRBV5-6 and TRBJ2-5, with TRBD1 matching 8 bases. The CDR3 has 13 amino acids. CDR1 and CDR2 from the germline V gene are SGHDT and YYEEEE. Trimming at V came to 4 bases and at J to 4 bases, leaving 3 bases not matched to a gene. The CDR3 DNA sequence: TGTGCCAGCAGCCGTGACAGGGGAGAGACCCAGTACTTC. Translating gives CASSRDRGETQYF.

The chain recombines TRBV27 with TRBJ2-7; TRBD1 matches at 7 bases. The CDR3 consists of 17 residues. CDR1 and CDR2 (germline): MNHEY, SMNVEV (reference sequence). The ends lost 5 bases at V and 3 bases at J; junction bases unmatched: 16. The DNA for the CDR3 is TGTGCCAGCAGTCCGACCCCCTCCGGGACAGACCTCTACGAGCAGTACTTC. Translating gives CASSPTPSGTDLYEQYF.

The rearrangement joins TRBV30 to TRBJ2-4; D uncertain. Trimming left V 5 bases short and J 6 bases short, with 14 bases between. Germline loops: CDR1 GTSNPN, CDR2 SVGIG (reference sequence). The CDR3 has 13 amino acids. DNA of the CDR3: TGTGCCTGGGCCCCAGACTTTGCAAACATTCAGTACTTC. Its translation: CAWAPDFANIQYF.

The chain employs TRBV27 and TRBJ1-1; possible D gene TRBD1, 5 bases. The CDR3 runs to 15 residues. The germline CDR1 and CDR2 sequences are MNHEY and SMNVEV (reference sequence). V lost 0 bases to trimming and J lost 1 base, with 9 bases between them. For the CDR3, the DNA is TGTGCCAGCAGTTTATCGCCAGGGCCGAACACTGAAGCTTTCTTT. It encodes CASSLSPGPNTEAFF.

This chain uses TRBV5-1 with TRBJ2-2; TRBD1 aligns across 7 bases. V trimming: 4 bases; J trimming: 3 bases; junction bases outside the gene matches: 9. CDR3 size: 16 residues. The germline gives CDR1 SGHRS, CDR2 YFSETQ. The CDR3 is CASSPTPQGDTGELFF. The DNA of the CDR3 is TGCGCCAGCAGCCCGACTCCTCAGGGGGACACCGGGGAGCTGTTTTTT.

This sequence joins TRBV28 and TRBJ1-5; a possible D gene is TRBD1 (6 bases). This CDR3 is 13 amino acids long. Germline values: CDR1 MDHEN, CDR2 SYDVKM. Trimming took off 11 bases at V and 4 bases at J, with 15 bases between the two ends. The CDR3 region is CALLRGGNQPQHF. The CDR3 coding sequence is TGTGCCCTTCTCCGAGGGGGGAATCAGCCCCAGCATTTT.

The rearrangement links TRBV18 to TRBJ2-3; D unclear. V lost 4 bases to trimming and J lost 0 bases, with 14 bases between them. This CDR3 comprises 16 residues. CDR1 is KGHSH, CDR2 LQKENI, per germline. The CDR3 spells CASSLVPKGSTDTQYF. DNA of the CDR3: TGTGCCAGCTCACTGGTTCCGAAAGGTAGCACAGATACGCAGTATTTT.

The chain links TRBV20-1 to TRBJ1-1, with D possibly matching TRBD1 (5 bases). V lost 3 bases to trimming and J lost 7 bases, with 6 bases between them. This CDR3 region has 10 residues. Per germline, CDR1 DFQATT and CDR2 SNEGSKA (reference sequence). The chain's CDR3 is CSASTGEAFF. Here the CDR3 DNA reads TGCAGTGCTAGCACAGGTGAAGCTTTCTTT.

The gene calls are TRBV7-2 and TRBJ1-1; 7 nucleotides match TRBD1. The CDR3 extends over 12 amino acids. V dropped 5 bases and J dropped 4; count of bases not matched to a gene: 1. Germline loops: CDR1 SGHTA, CDR2 FQGNSA. CDR3 region: CASSRDSTEAFF. As DNA, the CDR3 is TGTGCCAGCAGCCGGGACAGCACTGAAGCTTTCTTT.

V and J are TRBV10-3 and TRBJ1-1; no firm D call. Germline V gives CDR1 ENHRY, CDR2 SYGVKD. Trimming shortened V by 5 bases and J by 6 bases, and 13 bases separated the two germline ends. The CDR3 totals 13 residues. The CDR3 DNA follows: TGTGCCATCAGTCCCCATGGGAGGGCTGAAGCTTTCTTT. This encodes CAISPHGRAEAFF.

This chain joins TRBV2 and TRBJ1-6, with D perhaps matching TRBD1 (6 bases). Germline loops: CDR1 SNHLY, CDR2 FYNNEI. The length of the CDR3 is 14 residues. The ends were cut back, 4 bases at V and 8 bases at J, with 12 bases in the middle. As DNA, the CDR3 is TGTGCCAGCAGTGGGCAGGGGAACGATTCACCCCTCCACTTT. Amino acids: CASSGQGNDSPLHF.

This rearrangement joins TRBV19 to TRBJ2-7; the match to TRBD2 covers 12 bases. The CDR3 is made up of 15 amino acids. V lost 2 bases to trimming and J lost 2 bases; unmatched junction nucleotides: 1. CDR1 LNHDA and CDR2 SQIVND come from the germline V gene (reference sequence). The CDR3 here is CASSILAGGTYEQYF. The CDR3 bases are TGTGCCAGTAGTATACTAGCGGGGGGGACCTACGAGCAGTACTTC.

This clone was picked up one time. This chain joins TRBV7-9 and TRBJ2-3; the match to TRBD2 covers 10 bases. The germline V gene encodes CDR1 SEHNR and CDR2 FQNEAQ (reference sequence). The length of the CDR3 is 16 residues. The V segment lost 6 bases and the J segment 1 base; nucleotides outside the gene matches: 7. CDR3 residues: CASRQSSGSRTDTQYF. The CDR3 nucleotides are TGTGCCAGCAGACAGTCTAGCGGGAGCCGCACAGATACGCAGTATTTT.

This clone has only a few counts. V gene TRBV5-8 combines with J gene TRBJ1-2; D possibly corresponds to TRBD1 (5 bases). Germline V gene sequence: CDR1 SGHTS, CDR2 YDEGEE. The V end was cut by 2 bases, the J end by 4 bases, with 9 bases between. This CDR3 has 13 amino acids. CDR3 nucleotide sequence: TGTGCCAGCAGCTTCCCCGGGACCTATGGCTACACCTTC. This codes for CASSFPGTYGYTF.

The CDR3 DNA is TGTGCCAGCCAAAGACAGGGGGACCTTGGCTACACCTTC. This translates into CASQRQGDLGYTF. The genes are TRBV19 and TRBJ1-2, with 9 bases identical to TRBD1. The CDR3 spans 13 residues. V dropped 9 bases and J dropped 7; count of bases not matched to a gene: 9. Germline V gene data show CDR1 as LNHDA and CDR2 as SQIVND (reference sequence).

The chain recombines TRBV27 with TRBJ1-6; D gene ambiguous. V was trimmed by 0 bases and J by 7 bases, leaving 7 bases between them. This CDR3 has 14 amino acids. CDR1 MNHEY and CDR2 SMNVEV come from the germline V gene (reference sequence). The CDR3 spells CASSLSRQNSPLHF. The CDR3 DNA sequence: TGTGCCAGCAGTTTATCCCGCCAGAATTCACCCCTCCACTTT.

This chain uses TRBV11-1 with TRBJ2-1, with 14 bases fitting TRBD2. V was pared by 1 base and J by 0 bases, with 2 bases of the junction left unmatched. The CDR3 runs 18 residues. Germline CDR1 SGHAT, CDR2 FQDESV (reference sequence). CDR3 in DNA: TGTGCCAGCAGCTTAGTGGGGACTAGCGGGAGCTCCTACAATGAGCAGTTCTTC. Amino acid sequence: CASSLVGTSGSSYNEQFF.

This clone has only one observation. The V gene is TRBV4-3, the J gene TRBJ1-2; no reliable D call. CDR1 and CDR2 (germline): LGHNA, YSLEER. The V end was cut by 0 bases, the J end by 4 bases, with 12 bases between. This CDR3 comprises 15 residues. The CDR3 nucleotides are TGCGCCAGCAGCCAAGATTGGTCGGGGATCTATGGCTACACCTTC. Amino acid sequence: CASSQDWSGIYGYTF.

This clone is termed medium-sized (0.01 to 0.1%). The chain employs TRBV28 and TRBJ2-7, with TRBD1 identical over 9 bases. Germline trimming cut 4 bases from V and 4 bases from J; bases unmatched to any gene: 14. The V gene's germline CDR1 is MDHEN and CDR2 SYDVKM. The CDR3 sequence is 17 residues long. The CDR3 sequence: CASSSPTGTGIRYEQYF. CDR3 coding DNA: TGTGCCAGCAGTTCTCCTACCGGGACAGGGATTCGATACGAGCAGTACTTC.